This is a list of T cell receptor beta chains from one sample in a study of T cell responses to AZD1222 COVID-19 vaccine. Data came from immunoSEQ multiplex PCR; TCRdb stores just in-frame clones and leaves some out. Found here are roughly 130,000 clones, 90% to 95% of them singletons; the top ten hold over 2.5%. The material was peripheral blood, obtained on day 0 of AZD1222 vaccination. The receptors were sampled from an adult in good health. Both conserved end residues are part of each CDR3. D genes are given only for firm matches. Part of the rows lack a size; the others show once, few, many or a class for expanded clones.

>.|TRBJ1-3|TRBV20-1|.|14
TGCAGTGCAAGTCATCGGAACTCTGGAAACACCATATATTTT
CSASHRNSGNTIYF
>.|TRBJ1-2|TRBV7-9|.|13
TGTGCCAGCAGCTTAGTAGGTGGGAATGGCTACACCTTC
CASSLVGGNGYTF
>once|TRBJ2-7|TRBV6-5|.|13
TGTGCCAGCATAAACTGGAAGTCCTACGAGCAGTACTTC
CASINWKSYEQYF
>.|TRBJ2-6|TRBV24-1|TRBD1|16
TGTGCCACCAGTGGTAGACAGGGTGGTGGGGCCAACGTCCTGACTTTC
CATSGRQGGGANVLTF
>.|TRBJ2-2|TRBV10-3|.|14
TGTGCCATCAGTGATAATAGGGGGACCGGGGAGCTGTTTTTT
CAISDNRGTGELFF
>.|TRBJ1-2|TRBV7-2|.|16
TGTGCCAGCAGCTTCTCAGGGCGGGAAGCTAACTATGGCTACACCTTC
CASSFSGREANYGYTF
>.|TRBJ2-7|TRBV5-5|TRBD2|14
TGTGCCAGCAGCCCTCGGGACTACTCCTACGAGCAGTACTTC
CASSPRDYSYEQYF
>.|TRBJ1-5|TRBV6-2/TRBV6-3|.|14
TGTGCCAGCAGCCCCCGGGATCCAAATCAGCCCCAGCATTTT
CASSPRDPNQPQHF
>.|TRBJ2-7|TRBV6-2/TRBV6-3|.|13
TGTGCCAGCAGTTACAACCCGTCCTACGAGCAGTACTTC
CASSYNPSYEQYF
>.|TRBJ2-7|TRBV29-1|TRBD2|13
TGCAGCGTCCCCGGGACTAGCGGATACGAGCAGTACTTC
CSVPGTSGYEQYF
>.|TRBJ1-3|TRBV2|.|14
TGTGCCGCCAATTTTGAGAGCTCTGGAAACACCATATATTTT
CAANFESSGNTIYF
>.|TRBJ2-7|TRBV4-1|TRBD2|16
TGCGCCAGCAGCCACAGAGGGACTAGCGGGAGTTACGAGCAGTACTTC
CASSHRGTSGSYEQYF
>few|TRBJ2-7|TRBV7-2|TRBD1|16
TGTGCCAGCAGCTTTGTGGGACAGGCGAGCTCCTACGAGCAGTACTTC
CASSFVGQASSYEQYF
>.|TRBJ2-2|TRBV11-3|.|13
TGTGCCAGCAGCCGAGTTTATGGCGGGGAGCTGTTTTTT
CASSRVYGGELFF
>.|TRBJ2-7|TRBV12-3/TRBV12-4|.|12
TGTGCCAGCAGTCCCTCTCGGTACGAGCAGTACTTC
CASSPSRYEQYF
>.|TRBJ2-3|TRBV29-1|.|11
TGCAGCGCTTCGCAGGGGTATACGCAGTATTTT
CSASQGYTQYF
>once|TRBJ1-2|TRBV25-1|.|14
TGTGCCAGCAGTGAAGATGGGGGGCGCCCTGGCTACACCTTC
CASSEDGGRPGYTF
>.|TRBJ1-2|TRBV7-9|TRBD1|17
TGTGCCAGCAGCTTAGGAGACAGGGGGCTTCGGAACTATGGCTACACCTTC
CASSLGDRGLRNYGYTF
>.|TRBJ1-1|TRBV27|.|17
TGTGCCAGCAGTTCGAGCCTCCTTGCGATTATGAACACTGAAGCTTTCTTT
CASSSSLLAIMNTEAFF
>.|TRBJ1-3|TRBV7-2|.|15
TGTGCCAGCAGCAGAGAGGGGTTAGGAGGAAACACCATATATTTT
CASSREGLGGNTIYF
>.|TRBJ1-1|TRBV12-3/TRBV12-4|.|13
TGTGCCAGCACCCCTACTGGACTTTCTGAAGCTTTCTTT
CASTPTGLSEAFF
>.|TRBJ2-2|TRBV7-2|TRBD1|17
TGTGCCAGCAGCGTCGTCGGGACAGGGGGCAATACCGGGGAGCTGTTTTTT
CASSVVGTGGNTGELFF
>.|TRBJ1-2|TRBV25-1|.|15
TGTGCCAGCAGTGAAAGCGGGGGCGCGCTTGGTGGCTACACCTTC
CASSESGGALGGYTF
>.|TRBJ2-7|TRBV25-1|.|17
TGTGCCAGCAGTGGAAAAGGATTGGGTTGGAGTTACTACGAGCAGTACTTC
CASSGKGLGWSYYEQYF
>few|TRBJ1-3|TRBV3-1/TRBV3-2|.|16
TGTGCCAGCAGCCCCCTCGTTAGGAGGGGAGGAAACACCATATATTTT
CASSPLVRRGGNTIYF
>.|TRBJ2-1|TRBV12-3/TRBV12-4|.|13
TGTGCCAGCAGCATAGGGGGGTACAATGAGCAGTTCTTC
CASSIGGYNEQFF
>.|TRBJ2-1|TRBV2|.|10
TGTGCCAGCGATAACAATGAGCAGTTCTTC
CASDNNEQFF
>.|TRBJ2-2|TRBV19|.|16
TGTGCCAGTAGTATTAGGGCACGCCCGGCCACCGGGGAGCTGTTTTTT
CASSIRARPATGELFF
>once|TRBJ1-5|TRBV19|TRBD1|17
TGTGCCAGTAGTTCCGGGACAGGGGGTCGGAGCAATCAGCCCCAGCATTTT
CASSSGTGGRSNQPQHF
>.|TRBJ2-3|TRBV3-1/TRBV3-2|TRBD2|16
TGTGCCAGCAGCCAGGCTAGCGGGATCCGCACAGATACGCAGTATTTT
CASSQASGIRTDTQYF
>once|TRBJ2-7|TRBV30|.|13
TGTGCCTGGATTCGGGCAGCGGGTGGCGAGCAGTACTTC
CAWIRAAGGEQYF
>.|TRBJ2-1|TRBV3-1/TRBV3-2|.|14
TGTGCCAGCAGCCAAGAATTGGGAGCGGATGAGCAGTTCTTC
CASSQELGADEQFF
>.|TRBJ1-2|TRBV5-4|.|12
TGTGCCAGCAGCTTAGGGGGGGTTGGCTACACCTTC
CASSLGGVGYTF
>.|TRBJ2-1|TRBV7-3|TRBD2|21
TGTGCCAGCAGCAACACTGGGATTGGGACTAGCGGGACGAGCTCCTACAATGAGCAGTTCTTC
CASSNTGIGTSGTSSYNEQFF
>.|TRBJ1-1|TRBV7-2|.|13
TGTGCCAGCAGCAACCGGAAGGGAGTCAAAGCTTTCTTT
CASSNRKGVKAFF
>.|TRBJ1-1|TRBV18|.|13
TGTGCCAGCTCACCGGTCCTGAACACTGAAGCTTTCTTT
CASSPVLNTEAFF
>once|TRBJ1-1|TRBV7-2|.|13
TGTGCCAGCAGCTTAGCCTCCAAGGGTGAAGCTTTCTTT
CASSLASKGEAFF